The 25 T cell receptor beta chains below all came from one sample that was sequenced in a study of stem cell transplantation in POMP-related autoinflammatory disease. Study findings and constraints: Across all analyzed T-cell subsets, patients with PRAID tended toward reduced diversity and increased clonality. In PRAID patients, the number of distinct TRB V-J gene pairings was restricted.

The data were produced by immunoSEQ multiplex PCR, yet TCRdb's version contains in-frame clones alone and is incomplete. The sample holds about 10,000 clones, about 88% seen once. These receptors' antigens are unknown. The sequences come from CD8+ T cells from PBMCs, collected before stem cell transplantation. The receptor set was obtained from a human donor with POMP-related autoinflammation and immune dysregulation (PRAID).

The chain uses TRBV4-1 and TRBJ1-1, with D possibly being TRBD1 (5 bases). The germline V gene has CDR1 MGHRA and CDR2 YSYEKL. V was shortened by 0 bases and J by 4 bases, with 12 bases between the two germline ends. CDR3 length: 15 amino acids. CDR3 protein: CASSQDTGVGTEAFF. In nucleotides, the CDR3 is TGCGCCAGCAGCCAAGATACAGGAGTCGGCACTGAAGCTTTCTTT.

This rearrangement joins TRBV7-9 to TRBJ1-1, with TRBD1 matching over 9 bases. Unmatched junction bases numbered 2, after V lost 1 base and J lost 5 bases. The CDR3 runs to 14 residues. Per the germline V gene, CDR1 is SEHNR and CDR2 is FQNEAQ (reference sequence). In nucleotides, the CDR3 is TGTGCCAGCAGCTTAGACAGGGGGCTAACTGAAGCTTTCTTT. Translating gives CASSLDRGLTEAFF.

The chain employs TRBV27 and TRBJ2-7; D is undetermined. The germline gives CDR1 MNHEY, CDR2 SMNVEV (reference sequence). Between the trimmed V and J ends, which lost 2 bases and 0 bases, there was a span of 5 bases. The CDR3 runs to 13 residues. The CDR3 coding sequence is TGTGCCAGCAGTTTAGGGCTCTCCTACGAGCAGTACTTC. It encodes CASSLGLSYEQYF.

This rearrangement joins TRBV7-9 to TRBJ2-1, with D uncertain. The CDR3 consists of 17 residues. V was cut by 5 bases and J by 0 bases, with 17 bases left in between. Germline V gene data show CDR1 as SEHNR and CDR2 as FQNEAQ (reference sequence). CDR3 in amino acids: CASSATRGSSSYNEQFF. CDR3 coding DNA: TGTGCCAGCAGCGCCACCCGAGGATCCAGCTCCTACAATGAGCAGTTCTTC. Variable domain in full (rest from reference TRBV7-9 and TRBJ2-1): DTGVSQNPRHKITKRGQNVTFRCDPISEHNRLYWYRQTLGQGPEFLTYFQNEAQLEKSRLLSDRFSAERPKGSFSTLEIQRTEQGDSAMYLCASSATRGSSSYNEQFFGPGTRLTVL.

This sequence joins TRBV13 and TRBJ2-7; D ambiguous. This CDR3 is 14 amino acids long. Germline loops: CDR1 PRHDT, CDR2 FYEKMQ (reference sequence). With 4 bases removed from V and 3 bases from J, the gap between germline ends came to 13 bases. CDR3 bases: TGTGCCAGCAGCTCCCACGACTCCAGCTACGAGCAGTACTTC. It is translated as CASSSHDSSYEQYF.

The chain is built from TRBV7-9 and TRBJ2-2, with D maybe TRBD1 (6 bases). Germline loops: CDR1 SEHNR, CDR2 FQNEAQ (reference sequence). The CDR3 spans 15 residues. Trimming stripped 6 bases from V and 0 bases from J, with 11 bases between. The CDR3 spells CASSYRDTNTGELFF. In DNA, the CDR3 is TGTGCCAGCAGTTACCGGGACACGAACACCGGGGAGCTGTTTTTT.

The chain uses TRBV5-5 and TRBJ1-2; 8 bases match TRBD1. V lost 4 bases, J lost 4 bases, and 9 bases stayed unmatched. This CDR3 contains 15 residues. Germline V gene lookup returns CDR1 SGHKS and CDR2 YYEKEE (reference sequence). The CDR3 nucleotides are TGTGCCAGCAGCGGGCGACAGGGGATCGGCTATGGCTACACCTTC. Translation: CASSGRQGIGYGYTF.

The V and J genes are TRBV7-9 and TRBJ2-2; D perhaps matches TRBD2 (5 bases). The germline gives CDR1 SEHNR, CDR2 FQNEAQ (reference sequence). V gave up 4 bases and J gave up 4 bases, with 16 bases separating them. There are 16 residues in the CDR3. CDR3 nucleotides: TGTGCCAGCAGCTCGGTACTAGGAGAGGGCACCGGGGAGCTGTTTTTT. Its protein is CASSSVLGEGTGELFF.

This clone was seen a handful of times. The V call is TRBV27, the J call TRBJ1-6; D perhaps matches TRBD1 (6 bases). CDR3 length: 13 amino acids. Between the trimmed V and J ends, which lost 8 bases and 13 bases, there was a span of 18 bases. Germline-derived CDR1 and CDR2 are MNHEY and SMNVEV (reference sequence). CDR3: CASRIGGGSPLHF. The DNA for the CDR3 is TGTGCCAGCCGAATAGGGGGGGGATCGCCCCTCCACTTT.

The chain employs TRBV4-1 and TRBJ2-7, with D possibly matching TRBD2 (5 bases). V gave up 4 bases and J gave up 2 bases, with 12 bases separating them. The germline V gene encodes CDR1 MGHRA and CDR2 YSYEKL. The CDR3 sequence is 14 residues long. The CDR3 reads CASSPYPGAYEQYF. The CDR3 region has the DNA TGCGCCAGCAGCCCATACCCCGGGGCCTACGAGCAGTACTTC.

J is TRBJ1-2 and V is TRBV6-6; 7 bases fit TRBD1. The V and J ends lost 4 bases and 5 bases, in that order; junction bases with no gene match: 7. The CDR3 totals 14 residues. Germline V lookup: CDR1 MNHNY, CDR2 SVGAGI (reference sequence). Written as DNA, the CDR3 is TGTGCCAGCAGTTCCACAGGGGTGCGGTATGGCTACACCTTC. Its protein is CASSSTGVRYGYTF.

This clone was recorded once. The chain carries TRBV30 and TRBJ1-1; tentatively, D is TRBD1 (6 bases). The CDR3 runs 14 residues. CDR1 GTSNPN and CDR2 SVGIG come from the germline V gene (reference sequence). Trimming stripped 4 bases from V and 8 bases from J, with 20 bases between. The CDR3 loop is CAWNSLSGAWEAFF. CDR3 sequence (DNA): TGTGCCTGGAACAGTTTATCAGGGGCGTGGGAAGCTTTCTTT.

The rearrangement joins TRBV27 to TRBJ1-5; D gene ambiguous. Per germline, CDR1 MNHEY and CDR2 SMNVEV (reference sequence). Trimming removed 3 bases from V and 7 bases from J, with 10 bases in between. CDR3 length: 13 amino acids. The CDR3 bases are TGTGCCAGCAGTTTCTCTCGAAAGCAGCCCCAGCATTTT. Translating it yields CASSFSRKQPQHF.

The chain combines TRBV2 with TRBJ1-4; 11 bases are shared with TRBD1. The CDR3 extends over 15 amino acids. Germline V gene sequence: CDR1 SNHLY, CDR2 FYNNEI. The V gene end was trimmed by 6 bases and the J gene end by 7 bases; junction bases not matched to a gene: 7. The CDR3 DNA reads TGTGCCAGCAGGGGTCCGGGACAGGGGGGTGAAAAACTGTTTTTT. It specifies CASRGPGQGGEKLFF. The entire variable domain, with the rest obtained from reference TRBV2 and TRBJ1-4, is as follows: EPEVTQTPSHQVTQMGQEVILRCVPISNHLYFYWYRQILGQKVEFLVSFYNNEISEKSEIFDDQFSVERPDGSNFTLKIRSTKLEDSAMYFCASRGPGQGGEKLFFGSGTQLSVL.

The V and J genes are TRBV4-1 and TRBJ1-1; no firm D call. Germline CDR1 MGHRA, CDR2 YSYEKL. V shed 0 bases and J shed 1 base, with 9 bases lying between them. The CDR3 loop spans 15 amino acids. CDR3 amino acids: CASSQERPPNTEAFF. The CDR3 DNA is TGCGCCAGCAGCCAAGAGAGGCCCCCGAACACTGAAGCTTTCTTT.

This chain connects TRBV6-1 to TRBJ2-1; TRBD1 is a possible D gene (5 bases). V gave up 2 bases and J gave up 10 bases, with 9 bases separating them. CDR3 length equals 12 residues. Germline CDR1 MNHNS, CDR2 SASEGT. The CDR3 DNA follows: TGTGCCAGCAGTGAATTTGGGGCAGAGCAGTTCTTC. Amino acid sequence: CASSEFGAEQFF.

CDR3 coding DNA: TGCACCGCGACAGGACCCTCCGGGGAGCTGTTTTTT. It translates to CTATGPSGELFF. This chain connects TRBV29-1 to TRBJ2-2; D may be TRBD1 (6 bases). The CDR3 length is 12 residues. Germline loops: CDR1 SQVTM, CDR2 ANQGSEA.

V is TRBV2 and J is TRBJ2-7; D is unresolved. The CDR3 totals 14 residues. Germline CDR1 is SNHLY and CDR2 is FYNNEI. The V end lost 1 base, the J end lost 3 bases, and 10 bases lay between the germline ends. The chain's CDR3 is CASSEGVSNYEQYF. CDR3 in DNA: TGTGCCAGCAGTGAAGGGGTCAGCAACTACGAGCAGTACTTC.

The V and J genes are TRBV30 and TRBJ2-7; D is unresolved. Germline V gives CDR1 GTSNPN, CDR2 SVGIG (reference sequence). The CDR3 totals 13 residues. V shed 0 bases and J shed 1 base, with 7 bases lying between them. DNA for the CDR3: TGTGCCTGGAGTGTTGAAAGTTCCTACGAGCAGTACTTC. It specifies CAWSVESSYEQYF.

The V gene is TRBV19, the J gene TRBJ2-1, with TRBD2 matching over 9 bases. The V gene end was trimmed by 0 bases and the J gene end by 6 bases; junction bases not matched to a gene: 15. The CDR3 sequence is 19 residues long. CDR1 and CDR2 (germline): LNHDA, SQIVND (reference sequence). As DNA, the CDR3 is TGTGCCAGTAGTATAGAACCCACCTGGGGAGCGGGGGGCCCCAATGAGCAGTTCTTC. Translating gives CASSIEPTWGAGGPNEQFF.

This clone was recorded a few times. The rearrangement joins TRBV7-3 to TRBJ1-6; weak D call: TRBD1 (6 bases). The CDR3 loop spans 14 amino acids. Germline CDR1 is SGHTA and CDR2 is FQGTGA. Trimming left V 2 bases short and J 9 bases short, with 11 bases between. Here the CDR3 DNA reads TGTGCCAGCAGCTTAGGGCAGGGGAGTTCACCCCTCCACTTT. This translates into CASSLGQGSSPLHF.

In regard to this clone: The germline gene is not matched at one end of the junction; a read error may be the cause. The chain carries TRBV7-7 and TRBJ2-1; 9 bases are shared with TRBD2. The germline V gene has CDR1 SSHAT and CDR2 FNYEAQ (reference sequence). The CDR3 is made up of 15 amino acids. The CDR3: CASSRSGSSYNEQFF. The CDR3 DNA follows: TGTGCTAGCAGCCGTAGCGGGAGCTCCTACAATGAGCAGTTCTTC.

This rearrangement joins TRBV5-6 to TRBJ2-6, with D possibly called TRBD1 or TRBD2 (6 bases each). The CDR3 is 15 residues long. Germline values: CDR1 SGHDT, CDR2 YYEEEE. Trimming shortened V by 2 bases and J by 15 bases, and 21 bases separated the two germline ends. In nucleotides, the CDR3 is TGTGCCAGCAGCTTCGGGGTTAGGGGGGATGGGGACCTGACTTTC. Translated: CASSFGVRGDGDLTF.

Notes on this clone: The junction differs from germline at one of its ends, possibly a read error. The rearrangement joins TRBV7-9 to TRBJ1-2; TRBD1 is a possible D gene (6 bases). From germline, CDR1 is SEHNR and CDR2 FQNEAQ (reference sequence). The CDR3 is made up of 13 amino acids. The CDR3 coding sequence is TGTGCCAGCAGCCCACCCCCGATCGGGACACAGTCCTTC. Its translation: CASSPPPIGTQSF. Combining the CDR3 with reference TRBV7-9 and TRBJ1-2 gives the whole variable domain DTGVSQNPRHKITKRGQNVTFRCDPISEHNRLYWYRQTLGQGPEFLTYFQNEAQLEKSRLLSDRFSAERPKGSFSTLEIQRTEQGDSAMYLCASSPPPIGTQSFGSGTRLTVV.

This clone turned up a few times. The chain joins TRBV27 to TRBJ1-5; D perhaps matches TRBD1 (5 bases). The CDR3 is 14 residues long. V gave up 1 base and J gave up 3 bases, with 7 bases separating them. CDR1 is MNHEY, CDR2 SMNVEV, per germline (reference sequence). CDR3 coding DNA: TGTGCCAGCAGTTTATGGGGACCCAATCAGCCCCAGCATTTT. Encoded protein: CASSLWGPNQPQHF.